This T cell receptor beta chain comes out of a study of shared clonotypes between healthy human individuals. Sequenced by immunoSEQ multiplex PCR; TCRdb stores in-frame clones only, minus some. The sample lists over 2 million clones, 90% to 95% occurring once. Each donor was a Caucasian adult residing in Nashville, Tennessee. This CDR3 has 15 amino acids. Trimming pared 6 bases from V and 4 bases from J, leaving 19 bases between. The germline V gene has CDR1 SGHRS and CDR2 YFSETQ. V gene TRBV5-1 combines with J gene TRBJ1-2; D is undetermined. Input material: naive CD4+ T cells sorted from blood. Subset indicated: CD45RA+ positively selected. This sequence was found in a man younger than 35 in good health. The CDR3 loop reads CASTLGPGSTYGYTF. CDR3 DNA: TGCGCCAGCACCCTTGGACCGGGAAGCACCTATGGCTACACCTTC. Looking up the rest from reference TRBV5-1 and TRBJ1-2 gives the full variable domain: KAGVTQTPRYLIKTRGQQVTLSCSPISGHRSVSWYQQTPGQGLQFLFEYFSETQRNKGNFPGRFSGRQFSNSRSEMNVSTLELGDSALYLCASTLGPGSTYGYTFGSGTRLTVV.